This entry lists 10 T cell receptor beta chains sequenced from one sample in a study of shared clonotypes between healthy human individuals. The data were produced by immunoSEQ multiplex PCR, yet TCRdb's version contains in-frame clones alone and is incomplete. The sample includes roughly 2,500,000 clones, 93% seen only once; the top ten take about 0.38%. The sample was naive CD4+ T cells from PBMCs. Subset denoted: CD45RA+ positively selected. The origin of the receptors is a man younger than 30 in good health. Some clones in this sample may be carry-over from other donors' samples.

The J gene is TRBJ1-4, the V gene TRBV6-6; TRBD1 is a possible D gene (5 bases). The CDR3 covers 15 residues. The germline V gene encodes CDR1 MNHNY and CDR2 SVGAGI (reference sequence). V dropped 6 bases and J dropped 8 bases, with 19 bases sitting between them. The CDR3 is CASSPGSAGGEKLFF. The DNA for the CDR3 is TGTGCCAGCAGCCCCGGGTCGGCGGGGGGAGAAAAACTGTTTTTT.

CDR3 residues: CASSLQGGASYEQYF. Here the CDR3 DNA reads TGCGCCAGCAGCCTACAAGGGGGCGCGTCCTACGAGCAGTACTTC. The chain joins TRBV5-1 to TRBJ2-5; TRBD1 matches 7 bases. The J call could be wrong; TRBJ2-7 is a better fit for the DNA end. CDR3 length: 15 residues. CDR1 is SGHRS and CDR2 is YFSETQ in the germline V gene.

Only a few counts were recorded for this clone. The J gene is TRBJ2-2, the V gene TRBV30, with D possibly called TRBD1 or TRBD2 (6 bases each). V was clipped by 7 bases and J by 3 bases, with 15 bases between them. Germline V lookup: CDR1 GTSNPN, CDR2 SVGIG (reference sequence). This CDR3 comprises 14 residues. CDR3 sequence reads: CASVAGGYTGELFF. In DNA form, the CDR3 reads TGTGCCTCAGTTGCCGGGGGCTACACCGGGGAGCTGTTTTTT.

The genes are TRBV28 and TRBJ1-5; a possible D gene is TRBD1 (6 bases). V lost 2 bases to trimming and J lost 5 bases, with 13 bases between them. Germline V gene sequence: CDR1 MDHEN, CDR2 SYDVKM. The CDR3 extends over 15 amino acids. Here the CDR3 reads CASSLGSQGYQPQHF. CDR3 nucleotides: TGTGCCAGCAGTTTAGGGTCACAGGGATATCAGCCCCAGCATTTT.

The chain joins TRBV30 to TRBJ2-1; TRBD2 agrees at 9 bases. V lost 0 bases, J lost 4 bases, and 7 bases stayed unmatched. The CDR3 is 16 amino acids. Germline CDR1 and CDR2: GTSNPN and SVGIG (reference sequence). The CDR3 DNA reads TGTGCCTGGAGTGTATCCCGAACTAGCGGGTACAATGAGCAGTTCTTC. Its protein is CAWSVSRTSGYNEQFF.

The chain links TRBV6-5 to TRBJ2-7; 7 bases match TRBD2. Germline CDR1 MNHEY, CDR2 SVGAGI. The CDR3 runs 16 residues. The V and J ends lost 2 bases and 1 base, in that order; junction bases with no gene match: 8. The CDR3 is CASSYGWPSGSYEQYF. The CDR3 DNA is TGTGCCAGCAGTTACGGGTGGCCTAGCGGATCCTACGAGCAGTACTTC.

The rearrangement links TRBV10-1 to TRBJ2-6; no definite D call. Germline CDR1 reads WNHNN; CDR2 reads SYGVQD (reference sequence). The germline V and J ends were trimmed by 5 bases and 9 bases, with 26 bases remaining between them. The CDR3 runs 18 residues. The CDR3 nucleotides are TGCGCCAGCAGTACGTTAGAAAGATCGCCAAAGTCGGGCAACGTCCTGACTTTC. Translated, it gives CASSTLERSPKSGNVLTF.

The chain recombines TRBV10-3 with TRBJ2-3; D not resolved. Between the trimmed V and J ends, which lost 4 bases and 4 bases, there was a span of 9 bases. Germline assignment: CDR1 ENHRY and CDR2 SYGVKD. There are 13 residues in the CDR3. Written as DNA, the CDR3 is TGTGCCATCAGTGGACCCCGGGCAGATACGCAGTATTTT. Protein product: CAISGPRADTQYF.

The chain uses TRBV28 and TRBJ1-5; no definite D call. This CDR3 comprises 17 residues. Germline V gene sequence: CDR1 MDHEN, CDR2 SYDVKM. The V gene lost 5 bases and the J gene lost 2 bases, with 19 bases spanning the gap. In DNA form, the CDR3 reads TGTGCCAGCAGTGCCTGGTTACGAGAGGGAGGCAATCAGCCCCAGCATTTT. Protein: CASSAWLREGGNQPQHF.

V is TRBV18 and J is TRBJ1-1; TRBD1 matches at 9 bases. Germline V lookup: CDR1 KGHSH, CDR2 LQKENI. V lost 4 bases to trimming and J lost 2 bases; unmatched junction nucleotides: 8. The CDR3 runs 16 residues. The CDR3 nucleotides read TGTGCCAGCTCACTCGGACAGGGGATGCGAAACACTGAAGCTTTCTTT. Residues: CASSLGQGMRNTEAFF.